Reported below is one TCR beta chain. What antigen it recognizes has not been identified. The sample holds no much larger clone one base away, and base qualities are not on file. Separate from the roughly 650-subject first cohort, the validation cohort of over 90 subjects was the group to which the donors belonged. This entry is derived from a study of cytomegalovirus exposure and HLA in healthy donors (dated 2017 in TCRdb). In the study overall: The 666 repertoires of the first cohort and the approximately 110 validation repertoires were produced on the same platform, according to a later analysis. A separate validation cohort of more than 100 different subjects was used in addition to the roughly 670-subject first cohort. The study aimed to test whether cataloging public T cell receptors could reveal signatures of past pathogen exposure. High-throughput TCR immunosequencing, statistical association of individual TCRs with disease status, and machine learning were combined to predict cytomegalovirus infection status. The study at large found these results: In both the original and validation cohorts, the classifier was reported to diagnose cytomegalovirus status with high specificity and sensitivity. A total of 164 TCR beta chains were listed by the study as associated with cytomegalovirus. Across donors, most TCR sequences were observed very rarely, whereas some public TCRs were present in many individuals. A few of the identified cytomegalovirus-associated TCR beta chains were confirmed in vitro to be specific for cytomegalovirus antigens. According to the authors, the approach could potentially be generalized to other disease states and immunological phenotypes. A later analysis found that TCRs clustered in the first cohort also tended to co-occur in the approximately 120 validation repertoires, with 90% to 95% of cluster scores above 0. All 130 or so repertoires were used to score co-occurrence in the validation cohort in a later analysis, because that analysis had no HLA typing for the cohort.

Library prep was done by the immunoSEQ multiplex PCR assay. The source study handled its data this way. A statistical classification framework was built for diagnosing cytomegalovirus status from the catalog of TCR beta chain sequences. TCRdb holds this immuneACCESS table with in-frame rearrangements only. Some clones are missing; in checked studies, unresolved V genes explain under half, and the rest has no known cause. That table is the source of V, J and clone size, and D and trimming were worked out from the DNA. In all, the sample holds 150,000 to 200,000 clones, and about four fifths of those were seen once. The ten largest clones capture about 10% of the sample. What was sequenced was PBMCs. The clonotype originates from a man aged 25 to 40 in good health and CMV-seropositive.

This receptor carries the CDR3 CAWRRTALGLNTGELFF. The DNA is TGTGCCTGGAGGAGGACAGCCCTGGGGCTCAACACCGGGGAGCTGTTTTTT. The rearranged chain carries TRBV30 and TRBJ2-2; the best D guess is TRBD1, with 6 bases matching. Trimming at the junction amounts to 3 bases on V and 2 bases on J, and the germline ends lie 19 bases apart. The CDR3 spans 17 residues, from the cysteine through the phenylalanine. Only the CDR3 part of the read is kept: 51 bases, read in frame from the first base. CDR1 and CDR2, looked up from the germline V gene (reference sequence), are GTSNPN and SVGIG. When the CDR3 is completed using the reference TRBV30 and TRBJ2-2 genes on either side, the full variable domain is SQTIHQWPATLVQPVGSPLSLECTVEGTSNPNLYWYRQAAGRGLQLLFYSVGIGQISSEVPQNLSASRPQDRQFILSSKKLLLSDSGFYLCAWRRTALGLNTGELFFGEGSRLTVL.